This T cell receptor (beta chain) was obtained from a study of blood T cell repertoires in COVID-19. V was shortened by 4 bases and J by 1 base, with 22 bases between the two germline ends. This CDR3 has 18 amino acids. Germline V lookup: CDR1 PRHDT, CDR2 FYEKMQ (reference sequence). Cohort 3 donors were reported recovered after two negative PCRs, clearance, or symptom resolution. Repertoires were generated with immunoSEQ multiplex PCR, while TCRdb's copy carries only in-frame clones and drops some. The sample consists of fewer than 500,000 clones, roughly 87% of them appearing once. V is TRBV13 and J is TRBJ1-1; perhaps TRBD1 as D (6 bases). The receptor's source is a young woman who had recovered from COVID-19. Sequenced sample: PBMCs or T cells enriched from blood (not recorded which). CDR3 nucleotides: TGTGCCAGCAGCTATACCTTGACAGGTCTGGTCCGGAACACTGAAGCTTTCTTT. It specifies CASSYTLTGLVRNTEAFF.